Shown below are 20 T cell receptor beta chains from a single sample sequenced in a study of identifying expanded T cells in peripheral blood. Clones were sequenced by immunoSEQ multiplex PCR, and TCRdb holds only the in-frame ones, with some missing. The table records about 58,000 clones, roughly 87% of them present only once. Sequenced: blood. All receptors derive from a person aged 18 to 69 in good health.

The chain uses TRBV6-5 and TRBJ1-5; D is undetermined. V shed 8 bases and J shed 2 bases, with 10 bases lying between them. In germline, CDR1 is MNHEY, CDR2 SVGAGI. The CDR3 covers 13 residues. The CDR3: CASGGVGNQPQHF. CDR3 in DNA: TGTGCCAGCGGAGGTGTAGGCAATCAGCCCCAGCATTTT.

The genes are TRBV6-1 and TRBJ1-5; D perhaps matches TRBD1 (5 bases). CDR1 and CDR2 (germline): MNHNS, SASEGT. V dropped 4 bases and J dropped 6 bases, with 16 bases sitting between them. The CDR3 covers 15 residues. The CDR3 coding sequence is TGTGCCAGCAGTGGCCCTGGAGGGACGGGTCAGCCCCAGCATTTT. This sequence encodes CASSGPGGTGQPQHF.

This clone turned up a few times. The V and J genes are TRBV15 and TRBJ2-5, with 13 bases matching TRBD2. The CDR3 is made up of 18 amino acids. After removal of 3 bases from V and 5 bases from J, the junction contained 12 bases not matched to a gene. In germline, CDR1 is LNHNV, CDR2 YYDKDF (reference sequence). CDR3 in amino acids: CATSRGTSGNQPWETQYF. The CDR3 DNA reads TGTGCCACCAGCAGGGGGACTAGCGGGAACCAACCCTGGGAGACCCAGTACTTC.

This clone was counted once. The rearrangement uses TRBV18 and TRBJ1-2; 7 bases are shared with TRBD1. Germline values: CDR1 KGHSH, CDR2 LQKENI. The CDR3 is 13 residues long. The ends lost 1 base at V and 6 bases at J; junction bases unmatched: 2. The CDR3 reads CASSPRGQDGYTF. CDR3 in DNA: TGTGCCAGCTCACCACGTGGACAGGATGGCTACACCTTC.

For the CDR3, the DNA is TGTGCCAGCAGTTACTCGACTAGCTCCTACGAGCAGTACTTC. Its protein is CASSYSTSSYEQYF. The V and J genes are TRBV6-6 and TRBJ2-7, with D tentatively TRBD2 (6 bases). With 0 bases removed from V and 0 bases from J, the gap between germline ends came to 6 bases. The germline CDR1 and CDR2 sequences are MNHNY and SVGAGI (reference sequence). This CDR3 comprises 14 residues.

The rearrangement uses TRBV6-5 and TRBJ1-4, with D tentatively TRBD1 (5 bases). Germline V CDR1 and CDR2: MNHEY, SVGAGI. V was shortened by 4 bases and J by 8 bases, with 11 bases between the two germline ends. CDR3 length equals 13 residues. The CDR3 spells CASSFDSTEKLFF. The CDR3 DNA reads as TGTGCCAGCAGTTTTGACAGTACCGAAAAACTGTTTTTT.

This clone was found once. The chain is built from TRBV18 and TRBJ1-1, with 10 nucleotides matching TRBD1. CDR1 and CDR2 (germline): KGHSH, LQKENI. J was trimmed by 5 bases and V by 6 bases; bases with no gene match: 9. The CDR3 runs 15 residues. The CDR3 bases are TGTGCCAGCTCCCAAGGAGGGACAGGGGAAACTGAAGCTTTCTTT. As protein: CASSQGGTGETEAFF.

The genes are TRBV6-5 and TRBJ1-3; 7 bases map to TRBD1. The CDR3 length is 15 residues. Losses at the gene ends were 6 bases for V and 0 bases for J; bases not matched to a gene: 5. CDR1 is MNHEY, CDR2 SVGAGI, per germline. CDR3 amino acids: CASSPQGGSGNTIYF. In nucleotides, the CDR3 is TGTGCCAGCAGCCCCCAGGGGGGCTCTGGAAACACCATATATTTT.

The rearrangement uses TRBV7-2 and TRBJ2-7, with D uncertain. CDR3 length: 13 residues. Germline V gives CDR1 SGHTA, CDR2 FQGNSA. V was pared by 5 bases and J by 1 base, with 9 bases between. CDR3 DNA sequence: TGTGCCAGCAGCAATCAGGTGTCCTACGAGCAGTACTTC. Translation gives CASSNQVSYEQYF.

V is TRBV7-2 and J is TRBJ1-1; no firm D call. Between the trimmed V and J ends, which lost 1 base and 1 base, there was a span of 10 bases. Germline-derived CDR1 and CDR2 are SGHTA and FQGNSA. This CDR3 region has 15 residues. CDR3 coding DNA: TGTGCCAGCAGCTTAGATATCCACTGGAACACTGAAGCTTTCTTT. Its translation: CASSLDIHWNTEAFF.

The DNA for the CDR3 is TGCGCCAGCAGCCCCCGGACAGTTGATCGGAGACCCCAGTACTTC. Translating it yields CASSPRTVDRRPQYF. V and J are TRBV4-3 and TRBJ2-5, with D possibly matching TRBD1 (6 bases). Germline V gives CDR1 LGHNA, CDR2 YSLEER. CDR3 length: 15 residues. V was clipped by 4 bases and J by 9 bases, with 21 bases between them.

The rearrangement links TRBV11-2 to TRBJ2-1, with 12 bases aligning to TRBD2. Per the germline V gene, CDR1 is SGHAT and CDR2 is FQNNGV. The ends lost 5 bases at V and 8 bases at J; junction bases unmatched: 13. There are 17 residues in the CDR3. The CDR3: CASSPRGASGRVDEQFF. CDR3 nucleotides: TGTGCCAGCAGCCCCCGGGGCGCTAGCGGGAGGGTCGATGAGCAGTTCTTC.

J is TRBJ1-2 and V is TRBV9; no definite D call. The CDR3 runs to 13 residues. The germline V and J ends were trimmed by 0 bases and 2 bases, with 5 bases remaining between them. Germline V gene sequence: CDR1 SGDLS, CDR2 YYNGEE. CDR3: CASSVEQNYGYTF. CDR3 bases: TGTGCCAGCAGCGTAGAACAGAACTATGGCTACACCTTC.

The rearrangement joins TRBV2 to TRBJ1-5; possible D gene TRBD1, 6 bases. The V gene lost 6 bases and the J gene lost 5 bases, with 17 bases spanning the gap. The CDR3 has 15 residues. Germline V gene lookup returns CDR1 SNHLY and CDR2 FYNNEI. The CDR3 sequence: CASRAGTPYYQPQHF. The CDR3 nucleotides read TGTGCCAGCAGGGCCGGGACACCCTATTATCAGCCCCAGCATTTT.

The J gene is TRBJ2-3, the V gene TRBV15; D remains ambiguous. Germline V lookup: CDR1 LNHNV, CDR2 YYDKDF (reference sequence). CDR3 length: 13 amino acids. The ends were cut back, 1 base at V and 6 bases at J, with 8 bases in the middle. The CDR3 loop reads CATSRVPLDTQYF. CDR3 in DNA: TGTGCCACCAGCAGAGTTCCTCTTGATACGCAGTATTTT. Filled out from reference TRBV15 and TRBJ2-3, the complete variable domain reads DAMVIQNPRYQVTQFGKPVTLSCSQTLNHNVMYWYQQKSSQAPKLLFHYYDKDFNNEADTPDNFQSRRPNTSFCFLDIRSPGLGDTAMYLCATSRVPLDTQYFGPGTRLTVL.

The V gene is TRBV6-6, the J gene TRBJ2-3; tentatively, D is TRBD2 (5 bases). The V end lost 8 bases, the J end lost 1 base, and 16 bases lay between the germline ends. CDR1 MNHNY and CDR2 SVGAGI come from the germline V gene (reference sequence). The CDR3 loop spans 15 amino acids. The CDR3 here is CASLGTRVGTDTQYF. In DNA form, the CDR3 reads TGTGCCAGCCTGGGAACTAGAGTGGGCACAGATACGCAGTATTTT.

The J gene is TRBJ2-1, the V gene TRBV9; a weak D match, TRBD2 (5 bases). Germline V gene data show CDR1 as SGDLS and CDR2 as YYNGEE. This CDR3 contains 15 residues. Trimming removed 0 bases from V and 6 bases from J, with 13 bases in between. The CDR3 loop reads CASSVGGAGINEQFF. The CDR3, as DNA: TGTGCCAGCAGCGTAGGTGGCGCCGGGATCAATGAGCAGTTCTTC.

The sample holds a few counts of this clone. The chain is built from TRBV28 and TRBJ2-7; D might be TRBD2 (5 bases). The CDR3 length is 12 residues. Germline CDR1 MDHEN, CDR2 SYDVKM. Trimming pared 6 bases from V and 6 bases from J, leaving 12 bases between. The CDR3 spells CASSPRGSEQYF. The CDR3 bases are TGTGCCAGCAGCCCCCGAGGGAGCGAGCAGTACTTC. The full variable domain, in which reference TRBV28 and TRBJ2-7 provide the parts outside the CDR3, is DVKVTQSSRYLVKRTGEKVFLECVQDMDHENMFWYRQDPGLGLRLIYFSYDVKMKEKGDIPEGYSVSREKKERFSLILESASTNQTSMYLCASSPRGSEQYFGPGTRLTVT.

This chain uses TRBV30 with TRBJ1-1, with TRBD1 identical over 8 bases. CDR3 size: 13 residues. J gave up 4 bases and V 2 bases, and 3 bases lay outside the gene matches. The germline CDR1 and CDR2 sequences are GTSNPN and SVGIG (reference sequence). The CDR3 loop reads CAWSIGQGTEAFF. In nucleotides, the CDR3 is TGTGCCTGGAGTATCGGACAGGGCACTGAAGCTTTCTTT.

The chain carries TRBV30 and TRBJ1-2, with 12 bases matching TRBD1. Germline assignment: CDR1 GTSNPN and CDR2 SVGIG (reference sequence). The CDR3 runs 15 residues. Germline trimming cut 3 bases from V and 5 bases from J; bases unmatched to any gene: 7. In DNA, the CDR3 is TGTGCCTGGAGGGCCGGGACAGGGGGCGGGTATGGCTACACCTTC. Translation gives CAWRAGTGGGYGYTF.